This T cell receptor beta chain was found in a study of lymphopenia after photon versus proton radiotherapy (dated by TCRdb to the late 2010s). Concerning the study at large: The immunological effects of photon versus proton radiation therapy were compared in patients with gastrointestinal tumors who developed high-grade lymphopenia. The cohort comprised 20 patients with gastrointestinal tumors who received either photon or proton therapy and then developed lymphopenia. The study aimed to characterize how the two radiation modalities differ in their impact on the immune system.

The method behind the library was the immunoSEQ multiplex PCR assay. Alongside multiparametric flow cytometry, deep sequencing of rearranged TCR beta loci was used to profile the T cell repertoires. TCRdb took over this immuneACCESS table, retaining in-frame rearrangements with V and J assigned. Such tables are incomplete; in checked studies, under half of the missing clones stem from an unresolved V gene, and the remainder is unexplained. Across this sample there are about 40,000 clones, with over 65% seen only once. Approximately 2.9% of the sample goes to the ten largest clones. The germline V gene (reference sequence) supplies CDR1 SGHKS and CDR2 YYEKEE. The CDR3 sequence holds 14 residues, the cysteine and phenylalanine included. The CDR3 DNA has 42 bases and is translated from base 1. At the junction V is shortened by 5 bases and J by 0 bases, with 11 bases in between. Remarks on this clone: Its target antigen remains unknown. The input lacks base qualities; no much larger clone sits a single base away.

What the study reported, not specific to this receptor: Across the cohort, a larger post-nadir drop in TCR diversity was inversely correlated with overall survival time among patients who died. Relative stability during treatment was observed in proton-treated patients, whereas loss of naive T cells and TCR diversity and gain of effector/memory populations were observed in photon-treated patients. After the lymphocyte count nadir, repertoires from photon-treated patients showed oligoclonal expansion, particularly of CD8+ Temra cells, and this expansion drove the decline in diversity. The survival association was examined only in patients who died, and the authors described better survival with proton therapy as a possibility, not as a demonstrated result.

The clonotype was recovered from a man aged 45-65 years with gastric cancer. Source: peripheral blood, taken from a patient treated with photon-based radiotherapy. Recombination linked TRBV5-5 to TRBJ1-1, and the D gene may be TRBD1, 5 bases matching. The DNA reads as follows: TGTGCCAGCAGTCCCCTGACAGTGAACACTGAAGCTTTCTTT. The encoded protein is CASSPLTVNTEAFF.